This T cell receptor (beta chain) was sequenced during a study of T cells in Graves' hyperthyroidism and ophthalmopathy (dated by TCRdb to 2018 to 2020). About the investigation overall: Peripheral blood was sampled at the time of initial diagnosis, prior to any treatment. A discovery cohort of around 100 patients, about 44 with Graves' ophthalmopathy and approximately 57 with stable Graves' hyperthyroidism, was used to find distinguishing TCR V-J signatures. After sampling, hyperthyroidism patients received methimazole starting at 30 mg daily, and ophthalmopathy patients received high-dose intravenous methylprednisolone. For training and testing, the 100 or so patients in the discovery cohort were randomly divided in a 7:3 ratio. Prospective prediction of ophthalmopathy was tested in an independent validation cohort of approximately 19 hyperthyroidism patients and some 17 patients who later progressed to ophthalmopathy. Thyroid tissue and blood T-cell repertoires from roughly six Graves' hyperthyroidism patients were also compared in the study. The paper reports TCR Vbeta CDR3 sequencing of some 140 peripheral blood samples: fewer than 50 ophthalmopathy, about 75 hyperthyroidism and roughly 17 progressor patients. Results and caveats for the whole study, not just this receptor: Most expanded thyroid clonotypes (frequency above 0.001) were also detected in blood, suggesting blood repertoires may reflect thyroid immune responses. In cross-validation, a model built on a 13 V-J signature told ophthalmopathy apart from stable hyperthyroidism with under 90% sensitivity and around 83% specificity, and in testing the same model reached 80%/75%. In validation, the model predicted progression to ophthalmopathy a median of about 6.5 months before onset, with approximately 71% sensitivity and 72.22% specificity. No statistical method was used to fix the sample size in advance, and group allocation was not hidden from the investigators.

TCR beta CDR3 regions were amplified from RNA transcripts. The first round of RT-PCR for the TCR CDR3 was performed with the HTBI primer set and the Qiagen OneStep RT-PCR kit. A second multiplex PCR round built the libraries, followed by size selection and purification. Libraries were sequenced paired-end with 100 bp reads on an Illumina HiSeq2000. The study's processing was this. SOAPnuke was used to process the raw data, throwing out any read that contained adapters or uncalled bases, had a mean Phred below 15, or lacked an exact constant-primer or identifier match. COPE v1.2.5 was used to merge the high-quality paired reads, and each unique nucleotide sequence was defined as a clonotype. MiTCR v1.1 was used to align the clonotypes against IMGT TRBV, TRBD and TRBJ reference segments. The analysis included only V-J combinations with a frequency above 0.0001, which together covered about 99% of the repertoires. A TCS score was defined as the ratio of F50 (clonal expansion) to E x V (chaos), with BLOSUM62-based TCRdist applied between CDR3 peptides within each V-J. Welch's t-statistics and random forest reduced 500 to 650 V-J features to 10 to 15, which were used in a naive Bayes classifier (R e1071). TCRdb trimmed the raw reads at Q25, called clones with MiXCR and kept productive beta chains. Rows with a matching CDR3 protein are joined into one entry that keeps the most common DNA and genes. The V and J calls shown here were made by TCRdb, not taken from the authors' results. For this sample there are approximately 600,000 distinct CDR3 sequences; about 14% appear just once. Of the sample, about 5.8% is held by the ten largest clones.

Hyperthyroidism patients were aged 18 to 65 years and newly diagnosed, with disease duration of less than 2 months. Exclusion was applied to patients with uncontrolled infections, other autoimmune diseases, pregnancy or lactation. Diagnoses were based on clinical symptoms, serum thyroxine and TRAb, thyroid ultrasound and orbital computed tomography. For progressor patients, blood was drawn at the first diagnosis of hyperthyroidism, before any ophthalmopathy symptoms had appeared. PBMCs were isolated from about 10 ml of fresh peripheral blood by Ficoll-Paque density gradient centrifugation. Progressor patients were first diagnosed with Graves' hyperthyroidism and then developed ophthalmopathy during follow-up. Total RNA was extracted with Trizol reagent, and quality was checked on an Agilent 2100 Bioanalyzer. The germline V gene (reference sequence) supplies CDR1 LNHDA and CDR2 SQIVND. Germline trimming amounts to 7 bases on V and 1 base on J, with 3 as the count of junction bases outside the gene matches. Inclusive of the bounding cysteine and phenylalanine, the CDR3 is 14 residues long. Of all the DNA, just the CDR3 is kept, 42 bases in frame from base 1.

In its sample, this clonotype was seen a few times. Its antigen is unknown. One base away there is no much larger clone; base qualities are not given. The receptor was derived from a woman under 40 with Graves' hyperthyroidism that later progressed to Graves' ophthalmopathy. Input material: blood. The chain employs TRBV19 and TRBJ2-3; 9 bases in between match TRBD2. In nucleotide form, the sequence is TGTGCCAGTATAGCGGGAGAGGGCACAGATACGCAGTATTTT. This codes for CASIAGEGTDTQYF.